The 32 T cell receptor beta chains reported below all come from one sample, sequenced in a study of monozygotic twins with cystic fibrosis. TCRdb keeps only in-frame clones here, not all; method: immunoSEQ multiplex PCR. The sample includes tens of thousands of clones, around 81% of them seen just once. The sample taken for sequencing was blood. These receptors were obtained from a girl aged 2-10 years with cystic fibrosis.

The genes are TRBV10-3 and TRBJ1-5, with D hard to call. This CDR3 region has 12 residues. The germline V gene has CDR1 ENHRY and CDR2 SYGVKD. With 4 bases removed from V and 3 bases from J, the gap between germline ends came to 4 bases. The CDR3 loop reads CAISALNQPQHF. CDR3 nucleotide sequence: TGTGCCATCAGTGCCCTCAATCAGCCCCAGCATTTT.

The rearrangement links TRBV15 to TRBJ1-1; D remains unclear. The CDR3 covers 14 residues. Germline CDR1 and CDR2: LNHNV and YYDKDF (reference sequence). Trimming shortened V by 0 bases and J by 4 bases, and 9 bases separated the two germline ends. The CDR3 protein is CATSRDEGTTEAFF. CDR3 DNA: TGTGCCACCAGCAGAGATGAAGGCACCACTGAAGCTTTCTTT.

This clone has only a few counts. The rearrangement links TRBV28 to TRBJ2-7, with 7 bases matching TRBD1. The CDR3 loop spans 16 amino acids. Trimming at V came to 4 bases and at J to 4 bases, leaving 13 bases not matched to a gene. Germline V CDR1 and CDR2: MDHEN, SYDVKM. CDR3 in DNA: TGTGCCAGCAGTTCCCCGGCCGACAGGGCATCTTACGAGCAGTACTTC. Translating gives CASSSPADRASYEQYF.

The rearrangement links TRBV5-4 to TRBJ2-5, with D unresolved. Trimming left V 2 bases short and J 4 bases short, with 9 bases between. Per the germline V gene, CDR1 is SGHNT and CDR2 is YYREEE (reference sequence). The CDR3 loop spans 13 amino acids. As DNA, the CDR3 is TGTGCCAGCAGCTTCTCGCGATCAGAGACCCAGTACTTC. Translating gives CASSFSRSETQYF.

This clone was counted once. The rearrangement links TRBV6-5 to TRBJ2-1, with 9 nucleotides matching TRBD2. The CDR3 has 15 residues. V lost 6 bases and J lost 6; bases outside the gene matches: 9. Per germline, CDR1 MNHEY and CDR2 SVGAGI. CDR3 region: CASRMRGRAINEQFF. CDR3 nucleotide sequence: TGTGCCAGCAGAATGCGCGGGAGGGCCATCAATGAGCAGTTCTTC.

A few counts support this clone. This chain joins TRBV28 and TRBJ2-7, with a tentative D call TRBD1 (6 bases). With 11 bases removed from V and 7 bases from J, the gap between germline ends came to 18 bases. The CDR3 is 12 amino acids. Germline lookup yields CDR1 MDHEN and CDR2 SYDVKM. The CDR3, as DNA: TGTGCCGGCCGAACAGGGTCCGGGGAGCAGTACTTC. Protein product: CAGRTGSGEQYF.

Written as DNA, the CDR3 is TGTGCCAGCAGTTATCATCGTGGACAGAACACTGAAGCTTTCTTT. It specifies CASSYHRGQNTEAFF. The gene calls are TRBV6-6 and TRBJ1-1; the D gene is possibly TRBD1 (5 bases). This CDR3 contains 15 residues. Trimming pared 3 bases from V and 1 base from J, leaving 12 bases between. Germline CDR1 reads MNHNY; CDR2 reads SVGAGI (reference sequence).

This chain joins TRBV7-9 and TRBJ2-1, with D unresolved. The CDR3 is 14 residues long. V was cut by 4 bases and J by 0 bases, with 7 bases left in between. CDR1 and CDR2 from the germline V gene are SEHNR and FQNEAQ (reference sequence). As DNA, the CDR3 is TGTGCCAGCAGCTCTGATAGCTCCTACAATGAGCAGTTCTTC. Translating gives CASSSDSSYNEQFF.

This clone is a singleton in its sample. This CDR3 reads CATSRGTGSLAKNIQYF. CDR3 bases: TGTGCCACCAGCAGGGGGACAGGATCGCTAGCCAAAAACATTCAGTACTTC. The chain links TRBV15 to TRBJ2-4, with TRBD1 identical over 8 bases. This CDR3 region has 17 residues. The germline CDR1 and CDR2 sequences are LNHNV and YYDKDF (reference sequence). After removal of 3 bases from V and 0 bases from J, the junction contained 7 bases not matched to a gene.

This chain uses TRBV2 with TRBJ1-2, with 9 bases matching TRBD1. Germline values: CDR1 SNHLY, CDR2 FYNNEI. The CDR3 has 15 residues. Trimming took 5 bases from V and 6 from J; bases not matched to a gene: 10. CDR3 sequence: CASSKGQGRLDGYTF. The CDR3 bases are TGTGCCAGCAGTAAGGGACAGGGCCGTTTAGATGGCTACACCTTC.

The rearrangement joins TRBV5-1 to TRBJ1-6, with unresolved D. Trimming took 3 bases from V and 0 from J, leaving 10 bases between them. The CDR3 has 16 amino acids. Germline values: CDR1 SGHRS, CDR2 YFSETQ. Written as DNA, the CDR3 is TGCGCCAGCAGCTCTCAGAGGAGCTCCTATAATTCACCCCTCCACTTT. Translating gives CASSSQRSSYNSPLHF.

This chain connects TRBV7-2 to TRBJ1-2; 7 nucleotides align to TRBD1. CDR1 and CDR2 from the germline V gene are SGHTA and FQGNSA. This CDR3 is 14 amino acids long. V dropped 2 bases and J dropped 4; count of bases not matched to a gene: 4. CDR3 DNA sequence: TGTGCCAGCAGCTTAATGGGACAGCTCTATGGCTACACCTTC. Protein sequence: CASSLMGQLYGYTF.

The chain is built from TRBV5-8 and TRBJ1-2; 8 bases map to TRBD1. J was trimmed by 7 bases and V by 0 bases; bases with no gene match: 5. This CDR3 is built from 14 residues. In germline, CDR1 is SGHTS, CDR2 YDEGEE. DNA for the CDR3: TGTGCCAGCAGCTTGGGACAGGGGTCTCGTGGCTACACCTTC. Its protein is CASSLGQGSRGYTF.

V and J are TRBV19 and TRBJ1-6, with unresolved D. The CDR3 covers 13 residues. V was shortened by 0 bases and J by 13 bases, with 10 bases between the two germline ends. The germline V gene encodes CDR1 LNHDA and CDR2 SQIVND (reference sequence). The CDR3 DNA sequence: TGTGCCAGTAGTATAGATAGGCGGATGCCCCTCCACTTT. It translates to CASSIDRRMPLHF.

The rearrangement links TRBV13 to TRBJ2-2, with D possibly being TRBD1 or TRBD2 (5 bases each). The CDR3 consists of 15 residues. Germline V gene lookup returns CDR1 PRHDT and CDR2 FYEKMQ (reference sequence). V was trimmed by 4 bases and J by 9 bases, leaving 18 bases between them. CDR3 protein: CASSSGTLRPRELFF. For the CDR3, the DNA is TGTGCCAGCAGCTCCGGGACCCTACGTCCCCGGGAGCTGTTTTTT.

The V and J genes are TRBV5-1 and TRBJ2-7; 9 positions match TRBD1. The CDR3 runs to 20 residues. The V segment lost 4 bases and the J segment 0 bases; nucleotides outside the gene matches: 20. From germline, CDR1 is SGHRS and CDR2 YFSETQ. CDR3 residues: CASSGAEPGQGYFSSYEQYF. CDR3 DNA sequence: TGCGCCAGCAGCGGGGCTGAACCGGGACAGGGATATTTTAGCTCCTACGAGCAGTACTTC.

This clone was seen a single time. The chain combines TRBV5-1 with TRBJ2-3, with no clear D. Germline V gene data show CDR1 as SGHRS and CDR2 as YFSETQ. V lost 0 bases and J 2 bases, leaving 10 bases between the germline ends. This CDR3 comprises 15 residues. As DNA, the CDR3 is TGCGCCAGCAGCTTGGCCCTTGGCCTCACAGATACGCAGTATTTT. Protein: CASSLALGLTDTQYF.

This clone was seen just once. The rearrangement joins TRBV19 to TRBJ2-1, with 12 bases that match TRBD1. After removal of 5 bases from V and 7 bases from J, the junction contained 9 bases not matched to a gene. The CDR3 spans 16 residues. Looked up from germline, CDR1 is LNHDA and CDR2 is SQIVND (reference sequence). CDR3 sequence reads: CASSLGDRGLQNEQFF. The CDR3 nucleotides read TGTGCCAGTAGTCTGGGGGACAGGGGGCTCCAAAATGAGCAGTTCTTC.

The chain carries TRBV2 and TRBJ1-5, with 8 nucleotides matching TRBD1. Germline loops: CDR1 SNHLY, CDR2 FYNNEI. V gave up 7 bases and J gave up 7 bases; unmatched junction bases: 6. The CDR3 consists of 13 residues. CDR3 coding DNA: TGTGCCAGCACCCGGACAGGGAGCCAGCCCCAGCATTTT. Residues: CASTRTGSQPQHF.

This clone was observed a few times. The chain combines TRBV19 with TRBJ2-7; possible D gene TRBD1, 6 bases. V lost 3 bases, J lost 5 bases, and 11 bases lay in between. The CDR3 has 13 residues. Germline V gene sequence: CDR1 LNHDA, CDR2 SQIVND (reference sequence). The CDR3 loop reads CASSIDRLNEQYF. Written as DNA, the CDR3 is TGTGCCAGTAGTATTGACAGGCTGAACGAGCAGTACTTC.

This chain connects TRBV19 to TRBJ2-2; D may be TRBD1 (7 bases). V lost 3 bases and J lost 1, with 9 bases in between. CDR1 LNHDA and CDR2 SQIVND come from the germline V gene (reference sequence). The length of the CDR3 is 15 residues. CDR3: CASSIQGGNTGELFF. CDR3 in DNA: TGTGCCAGTAGTATTCAGGGGGGGAACACCGGGGAGCTGTTTTTT.

V and J are TRBV25-1 and TRBJ1-4, with TRBD1 as a possible D gene (6 bases). The CDR3 runs to 14 residues. The V end lost 8 bases, the J end lost 7 bases, and 17 bases lay between the germline ends. Germline CDR1 is MGHDK and CDR2 is SYGVNS. The CDR3 coding sequence is TGTGCCAGCTCAAACGGGGGGCGGCGTGAAAAACTGTTTTTT. It is translated as CASSNGGRREKLFF.

The chain employs TRBV25-1 and TRBJ2-1; D is uncertain. CDR3 size: 15 residues. Trimming shortened V by 0 bases and J by 7 bases, and 13 bases separated the two germline ends. Germline assignment: CDR1 MGHDK and CDR2 SYGVNS. The CDR3 reads CASSEYFGKRNEQFF. In nucleotides, the CDR3 is TGTGCCAGCAGTGAATATTTCGGAAAACGGAATGAGCAGTTCTTC.

CDR3 nucleotide sequence: TGTGCCAGCAGCTTTTCTGGACAGCACTCTGGAAACACCATATATTTT. It encodes CASSFSGQHSGNTIYF. The chain couples TRBV7-9 to TRBJ1-3; a weak D match, TRBD1 (6 bases). The germline gives CDR1 SEHNR, CDR2 FQNEAQ (reference sequence). Trimming stripped 3 bases from V and 0 bases from J, with 12 bases between. The CDR3 extends over 16 amino acids. The variable domain in full, completed from reference TRBV7-9 and TRBJ1-3, reads DTGVSQNPRHKITKRGQNVTFRCDPISEHNRLYWYRQTLGQGPEFLTYFQNEAQLEKSRLLSDRFSAERPKGSFSTLEIQRTEQGDSAMYLCASSFSGQHSGNTIYFGEGSWLTVV.

This clone was recorded a few times. The chain employs TRBV2 and TRBJ1-2; D is unclear. Trimming pared 9 bases from V and 8 bases from J, leaving 7 bases between. The CDR3 covers 9 residues. Germline CDR1 SNHLY, CDR2 FYNNEI. CDR3 sequence (DNA): TGTGCCAGTCCCGTGGGCTACACCTTC. Translating it yields CASPVGYTF.

The chain couples TRBV7-9 to TRBJ1-3; D call uncertain. The CDR3 is made up of 17 amino acids. Germline V gene data show CDR1 as SEHNR and CDR2 as FQNEAQ (reference sequence). The ends were cut back, 7 bases at V and 0 bases at J, with 19 bases in the middle. The CDR3 coding sequence is TGTGCCAGCAATTGGTCCCCCCGTCCGCACTCTGGAAACACCATATATTTT. This gives the protein CASNWSPRPHSGNTIYF.

This chain links TRBV19 with TRBJ2-2; 10 bases are shared with TRBD2. After removal of 5 bases from V and 1 base from J, the junction contained 4 bases not matched to a gene. The length of the CDR3 is 16 residues. Looked up from germline, CDR1 is LNHDA and CDR2 is SQIVND (reference sequence). In DNA form, the CDR3 reads TGTGCCAGTAGTCTGGTAGCGGGAGGGAACACCGGGGAGCTGTTTTTT. Protein: CASSLVAGGNTGELFF.

This chain connects TRBV5-4 to TRBJ1-2; 8 bases fit TRBD1. CDR1 and CDR2 (germline): SGHNT, YYREEE (reference sequence). The CDR3 runs 14 residues. The ends lost 5 bases at V and 6 bases at J; junction bases unmatched: 9. CDR3 DNA: TGTGCCAGCAGGGCGGACAGGGTTCGCGATGGCTACACCTTC. It yields the protein CASRADRVRDGYTF.

This clone was detected a few times. This chain uses TRBV28 with TRBJ2-5; the match to TRBD1 covers 7 bases. Looked up from germline, CDR1 is MDHEN and CDR2 is SYDVKM. The CDR3 spans 12 residues. The J segment lost 3 bases and the V segment lost 6 bases, leaving 1 base of the junction unmatched. The CDR3 sequence: CASRTGKETQYF. For the CDR3, the DNA is TGTGCCAGCAGGACAGGGAAAGAGACCCAGTACTTC.

This sequence joins TRBV10-3 and TRBJ1-2, with D tentatively TRBD1 (6 bases). Germline V gene sequence: CDR1 ENHRY, CDR2 SYGVKD. The V and J ends lost 4 bases and 4 bases respectively, with 16 bases between them. The CDR3 sequence is 15 residues long. CDR3: CAISGLWGAGYGYTF. The DNA for the CDR3 is TGTGCCATCAGTGGTTTGTGGGGGGCAGGCTATGGCTACACCTTC.

V and J are TRBV9 and TRBJ1-1; D perhaps matches TRBD1 (6 bases). With 0 bases removed from V and 4 bases from J, the gap between germline ends came to 10 bases. This CDR3 is built from 14 residues. CDR1 and CDR2 (germline): SGDLS, YYNGEE. CDR3 loop: CASSVAQGGTEAFF. CDR3 nucleotide sequence: TGTGCCAGCAGCGTAGCACAGGGAGGCACTGAAGCTTTCTTT.

This chain's CDR3 is CASRVGQARGEQFF. The CDR3 DNA reads TGTGCCAGCAGAGTAGGACAGGCTAGGGGTGAGCAGTTCTTC. The V and J genes are TRBV6-1 and TRBJ2-1, with 7 bases that match TRBD1. Germline lookup yields CDR1 MNHNS and CDR2 SASEGT. The ends lost 6 bases at V and 9 bases at J; junction bases unmatched: 11. CDR3 length: 14 residues.